The 5 T cell receptor beta chains below all came from one sample that was sequenced in a study of OX40 agonist ivuxolimab in advanced cancers. Assay: immunoSEQ multiplex PCR; the TCRdb copy retains only in-frame clones and omits some. The sample yields about 49,000 clones, 81% seen once. The sequencing here drew on CD4+ or CD8+ T cells sorted from blood, taken in a trial of the OX40 agonist ivuxolimab. These receptors were collected from an adult with an advanced solid tumor such as melanoma, head and neck, liver or kidney cancer.

This clone has just a few counts. The rearrangement uses TRBV5-1 and TRBJ1-1; 10 nucleotides align to TRBD1. CDR1 and CDR2 from the germline V gene are SGHRS and YFSETQ. V was pared by 0 bases and J by 7 bases, with 9 bases of the junction left unmatched. The CDR3 contains 16 residues. The CDR3 nucleotides are TGCGCCAGCAGCTTGGCTATCCTGGGACAGGGGCTTGAAGCTTTCTTT. This gives the protein CASSLAILGQGLEAFF.

The chain couples TRBV27 to TRBJ2-3; TRBD2 agrees at 7 bases. Germline CDR1 and CDR2: MNHEY and SMNVEV (reference sequence). This CDR3 comprises 14 residues. J lost 5 bases, V lost 5 bases, and 7 bases had no gene match. CDR3 amino acids: CASSPWVAGDTQYF. For the CDR3, the DNA is TGTGCCAGCAGTCCCTGGGTAGCGGGAGATACGCAGTATTTT.

This chain links TRBV6-6 with TRBJ2-3; no clear D. The CDR3 contains 16 residues. Germline V gene data show CDR1 as MNHNY and CDR2 as SVGAGI (reference sequence). Trimming removed 8 bases from V and 4 bases from J, with 22 bases in between. CDR3 bases: TGTGCCAGCCTCCAGGATCCTTACGGGTACCCAGATACGCAGTATTTT. Residues: CASLQDPYGYPDTQYF.

J is TRBJ1-2 and V is TRBV2; D is perhaps TRBD1 (5 bases). Germline CDR1 SNHLY, CDR2 FYNNEI. V gave up 6 bases and J gave up 5 bases, with 16 bases separating them. CDR3 length equals 14 residues. The CDR3 sequence: CASRIGRASYGYTF. The CDR3 DNA reads TGTGCCAGCAGGATAGGCAGGGCCTCTTATGGCTACACCTTC.

V and J are TRBV6-6 and TRBJ1-5, with 10 bases lining up with TRBD1. The germline V gene encodes CDR1 MNHNY and CDR2 SVGAGI (reference sequence). The CDR3 length is 16 residues. V trimming: 6 bases; J trimming: 2 bases; junction bases outside the gene matches: 7. The CDR3, as DNA: TGTGCCAGCAGAAACCGGGACAGGGGAGGCAATCAGCCCCAGCATTTT. Translation gives CASRNRDRGGNQPQHF.